These 9 T cell receptor beta chains were sequenced from one sample in a study of neurological immune-mediated disorders. TCRdb independently ran MiXCR on the 5' RACE reads; one entry per CDR3 protein. The table lists approximately 48,000 distinct CDR3 sequences, around a tenth of them singletons, with approximately 5.3% in the top ten. Sequences were obtained from PBMCs. Every receptor here comes from a man between 65 and 85 years old with HTLV-1-associated myelopathy (HAM/TSP).

The chain uses TRBV11-3 and TRBJ2-1; 11 bases are a match to TRBD2. The CDR3 is 15 amino acids. The V and J ends lost 2 bases and 5 bases, in that order; junction bases with no gene match: 2. In germline, CDR1 is SGHNT, CDR2 YENEEA. The CDR3 nucleotides are TGTGCCAGCAGCTTAACTAGCGGGGGCCACAATGAGCAGTTCTTC. This encodes CASSLTSGGHNEQFF.

There are many counts of this clonotype. The CDR3 coding sequence is TGTGCCAGCAGCCGTACAGGGGCCTTTTACGAGCAGTACTTC. Its protein is CASSRTGAFYEQYF. The chain carries TRBV14 and TRBJ2-7; 7 bases align to TRBD1. The CDR3 spans 14 residues. CDR1 is SGHDN, CDR2 FVKESK, per germline. V shed 4 bases, J shed 4 bases, and the junction held 7 bases outside the gene matches.

This clonotype was detected ten times or more. This sequence joins TRBV2 and TRBJ2-1; perhaps TRBD2 as D (6 bases). The CDR3 covers 14 residues. Germline loops: CDR1 SNHLY, CDR2 FYNNEI. Trimming removed 8 bases from V and 6 bases from J, with 17 bases in between. CDR3 coding DNA: TGTGCCAGCCGGGCAGAACTAGCTATCAATGAGCAGTTCTTC. Encoded protein: CASRAELAINEQFF.

This clonotype was seen many times. The chain combines TRBV6-2 or TRBV6-3 with TRBJ1-5, with TRBD1 matching over 10 bases. CDR3 size: 17 residues. V gave up 5 bases and J gave up 4 bases; unmatched junction bases: 11. The germline gives CDR1 MNHEY, CDR2 SVGEGT. CDR3 sequence: CASSRPGQGNGNQPQHF. DNA for the CDR3: TGTGCCAGCAGTCGGCCGGGACAGGGGAATGGAAATCAGCCCCAGCATTTT.

This clonotype appeared many times. The rearrangement joins TRBV15 to TRBJ2-5; 7 positions agree with TRBD2. The germline V gene has CDR1 LNHNV and CDR2 YYDKDF (reference sequence). V lost 1 base, J lost 7 bases, and 6 bases stayed unmatched. The length of the CDR3 is 14 residues. CDR3: CATSRGGERGTQYF. Written as DNA, the CDR3 is TGTGCCACCAGCAGAGGCGGAGAGCGGGGGACCCAGTACTTC. The full variable domain, its missing parts supplied by reference TRBV15 and TRBJ2-5, is DAMVIQNPRYQVTQFGKPVTLSCSQTLNHNVMYWYQQKSSQAPKLLFHYYDKDFNNEADTPDNFQSRRPNTSFCFLDIRSPGLGDTAMYLCATSRGGERGTQYFGPGTRLLVL.

This clonotype has at least ten counts. The chain is built from TRBV20-1 and TRBJ2-7; 14 bases line up with TRBD2. J gave up 2 bases and V 4 bases, and 7 bases lay outside the gene matches. Germline CDR1 reads DFQATT; CDR2 reads SNEGSKA (reference sequence). The CDR3 has 16 residues. The CDR3 here is CSATGTSGSQPYEQYF. CDR3 nucleotide sequence: TGCAGTGCTACTGGGACTAGCGGGAGTCAACCCTACGAGCAGTACTTC.

This clonotype was seen repeatedly, ten times or more. The J gene is TRBJ2-7, the V gene TRBV12-3 or TRBV12-4, with D perhaps matching TRBD1 (5 bases). Trimming cost V 2 bases and J 3 bases, with 8 bases left between them. The length of the CDR3 is 13 residues. The CDR3: CASSLQGFYEQYF. The CDR3 region has the DNA TGTGCCAGCAGTTTACAGGGATTCTACGAGCAGTACTTC.

This clonotype has ten or more counts. The chain recombines TRBV7-9 with TRBJ2-7; no clear D gene. The CDR3 spans 15 residues. Germline CDR1 reads SEHNR; CDR2 reads FQNEAQ (reference sequence). Trimming shortened V by 4 bases and J by 4 bases, and 17 bases separated the two germline ends. CDR3 in amino acids: CASSSGVDIYYEQYF. The CDR3 coding sequence is TGTGCCAGCAGCTCAGGAGTCGACATCTATTACGAGCAGTACTTC.

This clonotype was seen many times. The genes are TRBV9 and TRBJ2-2; the D gene is possibly TRBD1 (5 bases). CDR3 size: 15 residues. The germline V and J ends were trimmed by 5 bases and 5 bases, with 16 bases remaining between them. CDR1 is SGDLS, CDR2 YYNGEE, per germline. The CDR3 sequence is CASRKQGAATGELFF. For the CDR3, the DNA is TGTGCCAGCAGAAAGCAAGGGGCCGCGACCGGGGAGCTGTTTTTT.